This T cell receptor beta chain was recorded in a study of shared clonotypes between healthy human individuals. Tens of thousands of T cell genomes (around 0.2 ug DNA) went into each sorted-subset replicate. Sequenced by immunoSEQ multiplex PCR; TCRdb stores in-frame clones only, minus some. The table lists 850,000 to 1,200,000 clones, under 80% of them singletons. The germline V and J ends were trimmed by 2 bases and 4 bases, with 15 bases remaining between them. Germline CDR1 SGDLS, CDR2 YYNGEE. This CDR3 is 15 amino acids long. Points from the study as a whole: Incompleteness in sorted-subset sequencing, despite large depth, was shown by rarefaction.

The investigators split CD4+ cells into a CD45RA+ naive subset and a CD45RA-negative memory subset. Concerning this clone itself: Its antigen is not known.

V and J are TRBV9 and TRBJ1-2; TRBD1 is a possible D gene (6 bases). The sequencing sample was made of memory CD4+ T cells sorted from blood. The subset is: CD45RA-negative fraction. The receptor was derived from a man between 18 and 29 years old in good health. The CDR3, as DNA: TGTGCCAGCAGCGTCCACAGGGTAGGAGGCTATGGCTACACCTTC. It translates to CASSVHRVGGYGYTF.